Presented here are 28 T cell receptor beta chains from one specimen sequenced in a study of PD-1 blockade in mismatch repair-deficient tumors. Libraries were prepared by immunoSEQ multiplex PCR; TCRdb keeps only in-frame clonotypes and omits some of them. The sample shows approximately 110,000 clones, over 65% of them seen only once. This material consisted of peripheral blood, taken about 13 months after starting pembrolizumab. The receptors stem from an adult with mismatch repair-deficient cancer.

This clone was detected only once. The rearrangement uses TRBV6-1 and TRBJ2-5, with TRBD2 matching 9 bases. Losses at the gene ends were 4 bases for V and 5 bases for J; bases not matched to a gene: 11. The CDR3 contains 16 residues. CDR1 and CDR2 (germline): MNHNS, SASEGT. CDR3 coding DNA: TGTGCCAGCAGTGGTTGGGGGCGGGAGGGCCTCGAGACCCAGTACTTC. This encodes CASSGWGREGLETQYF.

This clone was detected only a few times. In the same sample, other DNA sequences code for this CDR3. This chain's CDR3 is CASSFSGQGAYEQYF. The CDR3 nucleotides are TGCGCCAGCAGCTTTAGCGGACAGGGGGCCTACGAGCAGTACTTC. This rearrangement joins TRBV5-1 to TRBJ2-7; TRBD1 aligns across 10 bases. In germline, CDR1 is SGHRS, CDR2 YFSETQ. The CDR3 is made up of 15 amino acids. V shed 2 bases and J 2 bases; nucleotides not matched to a gene: 4.

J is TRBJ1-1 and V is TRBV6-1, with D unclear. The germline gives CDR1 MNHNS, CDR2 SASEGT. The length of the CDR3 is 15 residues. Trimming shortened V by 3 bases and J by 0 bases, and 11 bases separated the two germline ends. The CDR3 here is CASSDQVYMNTEAFF. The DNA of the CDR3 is TGTGCCAGCAGTGATCAGGTTTACATGAACACTGAAGCTTTCTTT.

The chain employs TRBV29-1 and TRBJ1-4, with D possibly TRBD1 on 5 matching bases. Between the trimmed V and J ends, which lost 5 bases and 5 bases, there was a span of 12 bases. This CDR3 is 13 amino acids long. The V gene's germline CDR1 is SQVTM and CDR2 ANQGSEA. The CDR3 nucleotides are TGCAGCGTTCCAGGGCTGGGAAATGAAAAACTGTTTTTT. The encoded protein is CSVPGLGNEKLFF. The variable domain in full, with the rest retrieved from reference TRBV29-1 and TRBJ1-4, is SAVISQKPSRDICQRGTSLTIQCQVDSQVTMMFWYRQQPGQSLTLIATANQGSEATYESGFVIDKFPISRPNLTFSTLTVSNMSPEDSSIYLCSVPGLGNEKLFFGSGTQLSVL.

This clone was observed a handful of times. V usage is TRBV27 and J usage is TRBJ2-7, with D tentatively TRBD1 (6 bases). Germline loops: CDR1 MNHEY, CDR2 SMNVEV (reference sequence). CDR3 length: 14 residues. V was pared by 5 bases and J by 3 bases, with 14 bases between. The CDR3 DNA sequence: TGTGCCAGCAGTGTCGGGACAACCCACTACGAGCAGTACTTC. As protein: CASSVGTTHYEQYF.

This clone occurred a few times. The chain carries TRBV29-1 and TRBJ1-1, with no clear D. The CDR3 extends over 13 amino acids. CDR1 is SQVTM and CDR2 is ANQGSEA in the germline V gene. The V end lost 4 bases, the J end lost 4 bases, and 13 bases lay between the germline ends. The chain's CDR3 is CSVVGGGGTEAFF. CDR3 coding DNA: TGCAGCGTTGTTGGCGGAGGTGGCACTGAAGCTTTCTTT.

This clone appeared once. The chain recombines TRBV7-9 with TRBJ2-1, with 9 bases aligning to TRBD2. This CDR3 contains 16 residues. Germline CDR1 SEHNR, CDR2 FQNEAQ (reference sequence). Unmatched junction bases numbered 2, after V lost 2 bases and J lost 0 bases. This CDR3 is CASSLLAGPSYNEQFF. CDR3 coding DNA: TGTGCCAGCAGCTTACTAGCGGGGCCCTCCTACAATGAGCAGTTCTTC. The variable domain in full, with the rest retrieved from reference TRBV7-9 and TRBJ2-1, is DTGVSQNPRHKITKRGQNVTFRCDPISEHNRLYWYRQTLGQGPEFLTYFQNEAQLEKSRLLSDRFSAERPKGSFSTLEIQRTEQGDSAMYLCASSLLAGPSYNEQFFGPGTRLTVL.

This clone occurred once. CDR3 sequence reads: CASSEYIPHYGYTF. The CDR3 DNA reads TGTGCCAGTAGTGAGTACATTCCCCACTATGGCTACACCTTC. This sequence joins TRBV19 and TRBJ1-2; D remains unclear. The CDR3 contains 14 residues. Trimming removed 5 bases at V and 3 bases at J, with 13 bases between. In germline, CDR1 is LNHDA, CDR2 SQIVND (reference sequence).

The CDR3 loop is CASSLVPAGGYNEQFF. CDR3 DNA: TGCGCCAGCAGCTTGGTTCCGGCGGGAGGGTACAATGAGCAGTTCTTC. The rearrangement uses TRBV5-1 and TRBJ2-1; 9 bases line up with TRBD2. J was trimmed by 4 bases and V by 0 bases; bases with no gene match: 5. CDR1 SGHRS and CDR2 YFSETQ come from the germline V gene. CDR3 size: 16 residues.

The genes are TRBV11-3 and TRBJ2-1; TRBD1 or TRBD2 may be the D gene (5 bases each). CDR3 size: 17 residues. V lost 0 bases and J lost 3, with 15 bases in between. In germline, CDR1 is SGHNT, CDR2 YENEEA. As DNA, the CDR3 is TGTGCCAGCAGCTTAGATTCGGGGTCAGGGAGCTACAATGAGCAGTTCTTC. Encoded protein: CASSLDSGSGSYNEQFF.

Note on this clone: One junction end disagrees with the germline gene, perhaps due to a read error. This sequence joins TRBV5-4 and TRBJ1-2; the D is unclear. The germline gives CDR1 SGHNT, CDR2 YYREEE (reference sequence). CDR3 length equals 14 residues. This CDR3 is CASSQVLGNYGYTF. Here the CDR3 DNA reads TGCGCCAGCAGCCAAGTCCTGGGGAACTATGGCTACACCTTC.

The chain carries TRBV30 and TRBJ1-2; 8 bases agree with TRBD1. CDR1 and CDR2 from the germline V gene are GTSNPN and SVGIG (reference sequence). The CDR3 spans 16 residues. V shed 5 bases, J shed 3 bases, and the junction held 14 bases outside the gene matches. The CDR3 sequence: CAWETHDRGGDYGYTF. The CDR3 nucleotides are TGTGCCTGGGAAACCCATGACAGGGGAGGTGACTATGGCTACACCTTC.

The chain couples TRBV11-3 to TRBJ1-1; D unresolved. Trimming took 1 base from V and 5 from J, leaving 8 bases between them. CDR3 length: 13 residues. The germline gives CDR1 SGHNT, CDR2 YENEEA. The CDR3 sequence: CASSLVRQTEAFF. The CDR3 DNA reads TGTGCCAGCAGCTTAGTAAGGCAGACTGAAGCTTTCTTT.

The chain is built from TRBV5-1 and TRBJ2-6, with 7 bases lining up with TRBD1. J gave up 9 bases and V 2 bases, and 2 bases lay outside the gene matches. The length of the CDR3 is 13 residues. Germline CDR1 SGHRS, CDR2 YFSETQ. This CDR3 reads CASSFGTDNVLTF. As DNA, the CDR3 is TGCGCCAGCAGCTTCGGGACAGACAACGTCCTGACTTTC.

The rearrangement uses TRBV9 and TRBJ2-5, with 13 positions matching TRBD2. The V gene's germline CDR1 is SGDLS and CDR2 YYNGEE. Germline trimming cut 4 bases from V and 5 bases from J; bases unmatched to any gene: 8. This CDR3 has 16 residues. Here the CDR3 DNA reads TGTGCCAGCAGCTCCTGGACTAGCGGGAGCACCGAGACCCAGTACTTC. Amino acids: CASSSWTSGSTETQYF.

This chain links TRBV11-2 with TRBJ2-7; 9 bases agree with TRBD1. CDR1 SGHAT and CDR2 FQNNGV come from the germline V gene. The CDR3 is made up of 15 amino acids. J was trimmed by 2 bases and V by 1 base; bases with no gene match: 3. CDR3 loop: CASSLGGQGTYEQYF. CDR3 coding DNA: TGTGCCAGCAGCTTAGGGGGACAGGGTACCTACGAGCAGTACTTC.

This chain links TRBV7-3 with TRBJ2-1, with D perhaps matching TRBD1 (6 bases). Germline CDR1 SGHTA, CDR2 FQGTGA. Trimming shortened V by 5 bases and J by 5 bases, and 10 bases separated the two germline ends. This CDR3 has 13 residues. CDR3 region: CASSIGQNNEQFF. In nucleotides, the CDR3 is TGTGCCAGCAGCATAGGACAGAACAATGAGCAGTTCTTC.

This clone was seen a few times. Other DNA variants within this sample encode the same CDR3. The chain's CDR3 is CASSRTSGSYEQYF. The CDR3 DNA is TGTGCCAGTAGTCGGACTAGCGGGAGTTACGAGCAGTACTTC. The chain recombines TRBV19 with TRBJ2-7, with 13 positions matching TRBD2. With 5 bases clipped from V and 4 bases from J, the junction kept 2 bases outside the gene matches. Germline CDR1 reads LNHDA; CDR2 reads SQIVND (reference sequence). The CDR3 consists of 14 residues.

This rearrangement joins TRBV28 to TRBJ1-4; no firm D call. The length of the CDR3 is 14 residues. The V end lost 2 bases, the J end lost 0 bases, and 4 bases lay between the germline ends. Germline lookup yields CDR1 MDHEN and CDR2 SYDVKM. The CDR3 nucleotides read TGTGCCAGCAGTTTACAGGCAACTAATGAAAAACTGTTTTTT. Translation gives CASSLQATNEKLFF.

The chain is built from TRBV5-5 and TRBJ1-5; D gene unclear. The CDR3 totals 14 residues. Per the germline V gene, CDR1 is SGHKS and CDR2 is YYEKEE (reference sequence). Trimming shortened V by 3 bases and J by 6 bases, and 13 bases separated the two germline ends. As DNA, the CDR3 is TGTGCCAGCAGCTCGGGAGTAGGAGGTCAGCCCCAGCATTTT. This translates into CASSSGVGGQPQHF.

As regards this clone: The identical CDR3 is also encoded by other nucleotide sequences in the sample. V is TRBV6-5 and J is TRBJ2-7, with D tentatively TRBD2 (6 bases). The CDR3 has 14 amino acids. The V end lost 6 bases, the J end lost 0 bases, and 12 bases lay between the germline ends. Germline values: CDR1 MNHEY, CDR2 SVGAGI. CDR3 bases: TGTGCCAGCAGCCGGGAGCCTAGCTCCTACGAGCAGTACTTC. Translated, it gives CASSREPSSYEQYF.

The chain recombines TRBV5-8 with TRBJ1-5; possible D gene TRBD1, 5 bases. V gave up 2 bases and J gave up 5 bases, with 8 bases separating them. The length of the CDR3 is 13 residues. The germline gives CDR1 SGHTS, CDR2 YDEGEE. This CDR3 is CASSFGRDQPQHF. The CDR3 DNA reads TGTGCCAGCAGCTTTGGCAGGGATCAGCCCCAGCATTTT.

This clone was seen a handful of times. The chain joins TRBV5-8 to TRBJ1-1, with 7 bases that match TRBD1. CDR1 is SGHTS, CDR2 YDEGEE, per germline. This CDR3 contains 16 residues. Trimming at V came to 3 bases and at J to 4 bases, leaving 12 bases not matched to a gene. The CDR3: CASSYLGAGGGTEAFF. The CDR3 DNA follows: TGTGCCAGCAGCTATCTAGGCGCAGGGGGGGGCACTGAAGCTTTCTTT.

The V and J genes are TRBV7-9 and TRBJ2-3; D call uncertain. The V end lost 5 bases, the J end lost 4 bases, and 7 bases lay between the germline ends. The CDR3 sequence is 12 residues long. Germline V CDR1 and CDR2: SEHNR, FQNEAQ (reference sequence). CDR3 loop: CASSRSSDTQYF. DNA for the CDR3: TGTGCCAGCAGCCGGAGCTCAGATACGCAGTATTTT.

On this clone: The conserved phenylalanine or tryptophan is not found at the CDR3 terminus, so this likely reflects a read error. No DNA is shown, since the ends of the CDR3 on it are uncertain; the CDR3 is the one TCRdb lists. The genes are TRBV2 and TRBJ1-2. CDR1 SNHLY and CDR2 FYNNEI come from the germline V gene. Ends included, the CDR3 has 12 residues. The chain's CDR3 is CASSEAGGSLGL.

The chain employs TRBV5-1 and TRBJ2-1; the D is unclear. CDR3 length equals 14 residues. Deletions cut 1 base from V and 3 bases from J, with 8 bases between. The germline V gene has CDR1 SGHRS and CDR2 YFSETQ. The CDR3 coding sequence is TGCGCCAGCAGCTTGTTTGGCAACTACAATGAGCAGTTCTTC. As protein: CASSLFGNYNEQFF.

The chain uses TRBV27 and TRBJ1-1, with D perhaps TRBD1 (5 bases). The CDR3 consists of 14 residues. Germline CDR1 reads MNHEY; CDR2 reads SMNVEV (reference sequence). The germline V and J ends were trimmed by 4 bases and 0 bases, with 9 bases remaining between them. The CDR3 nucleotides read TGTGCCAGCAGTTACGACAGCCTGAACACTGAAGCTTTCTTT. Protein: CASSYDSLNTEAFF.

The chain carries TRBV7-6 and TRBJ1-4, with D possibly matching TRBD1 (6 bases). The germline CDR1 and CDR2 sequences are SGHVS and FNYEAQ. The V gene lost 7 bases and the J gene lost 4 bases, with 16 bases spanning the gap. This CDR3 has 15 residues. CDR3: CASTSLGQDNEKLFF. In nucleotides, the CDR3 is TGTGCCAGCACCAGCCTGGGACAAGATAATGAAAAACTGTTTTTT.